One sample yielded the 14 T cell receptor beta chains listed below, sequenced in a study of Graves' ophthalmopathy and Graves' hyperthyroidism. Investigators amplified TCR beta CDR3 regions from RNA transcripts. Second-round multiplex PCR came after a first-round RT-PCR that employed HTBI primers. TCRdb ran MiXCR on the multiplex PCR reads and lists one entry per CDR3 protein. The data show about 370,000 distinct CDR3 sequences, 17% seen once. Sequencing input: peripheral blood. Receptors originate from an adult woman with stable Graves' hyperthyroidism.

There are many counts of this clonotype. J is TRBJ1-2 and V is TRBV18, with TRBD1 matching 11 bases. V shed 3 bases, J shed 4 bases, and the junction held 4 bases outside the gene matches. CDR3 length: 15 residues. CDR1 KGHSH and CDR2 LQKENI come from the germline V gene. CDR3 nucleotide sequence: TGTGCCAGCTCACCGGGACAGGGGGGAATCTATGGCTACACCTTC. Its protein is CASSPGQGGIYGYTF.

In the case of this clonotype: A much larger clonotype is one base distant, so this may be a read error. The rearrangement links TRBV30 to TRBJ2-2; the D is unclear. CDR1 GTSNPN and CDR2 SVGIG come from the germline V gene (reference sequence). The CDR3 spans 14 residues. The chain's CDR3 is CARSVSSNTGELFF. CDR3 in DNA: TGTGCCCGGAGTGTGAGCTCGAACACCGGGGAGCTGTTTTTT.

This clonotype was observed at least ten times. The chain couples TRBV7-2 to TRBJ1-3; D possibly corresponds to TRBD1 (5 bases). CDR3 length: 15 residues. Per germline, CDR1 SGHTA and CDR2 FQGNSA. Trimming cost V 6 bases and J 0 bases, with 12 bases left between them. CDR3 DNA: TGTGCCAGCAGTAAAGACAGCGTCTCTGGAAACACCATATATTTT. Protein: CASSKDSVSGNTIYF.

This clonotype showed up many times. The chain links TRBV7-9 to TRBJ2-7; D not certain. The CDR3 runs to 14 residues. Looked up from germline, CDR1 is SEHNR and CDR2 is FQNEAQ (reference sequence). V was trimmed by 6 bases and J by 4 bases, leaving 16 bases between them. The CDR3 reads CASSPVTDTYEQYF. The CDR3 DNA reads as TGTGCCAGCAGTCCAGTAACTGATACGTACGAGCAGTACTTC.

The chain recombines TRBV5-1 with TRBJ2-5; the match to TRBD2 covers 10 bases. Per germline, CDR1 SGHRS and CDR2 YFSETQ. This CDR3 is 16 amino acids long. Trimming at V came to 2 bases and at J to 5 bases, leaving 9 bases not matched to a gene. CDR3: CASSLILAGAGETQYF. In nucleotides, the CDR3 is TGCGCCAGCAGCTTAATCCTAGCGGGGGCCGGGGAGACCCAGTACTTC.

This clonotype was seen a handful of times. The gene calls are TRBV19 and TRBJ2-7, with TRBD1 identical over 9 bases. CDR1 LNHDA and CDR2 SQIVND come from the germline V gene (reference sequence). The CDR3 is 13 residues long. After removal of 6 bases from V and 4 bases from J, the junction contained 4 bases not matched to a gene. The CDR3 sequence: CASSGQGRYEQYV. The DNA for the CDR3 is TGTGCCAGTAGCGGACAGGGGAGATACGAGCAGTACGTC.

This clonotype has just a few counts. This chain links TRBV30 with TRBJ2-7; D gene uncertain. The CDR3 has 13 amino acids. Germline V CDR1 and CDR2: GTSNPN, SVGIG (reference sequence). Between the trimmed V and J ends, which lost 0 bases and 3 bases, there was a span of 9 bases. The CDR3 nucleotides read TGTGCCTGGAGTGTTGTCTCAGACTACGAGCAGTACTTC. This translates into CAWSVVSDYEQYF. The full variable domain, rest sourced from reference TRBV30 and TRBJ2-7, is SQTIHQWPATLVQPVGSPLSLECTVEGTSNPNLYWYRQAAGRGLQLLFYSVGIGQISSEVPQNLSASRPQDRQFILSSKKLLLSDSGFYLCAWSVVSDYEQYFGPGTRLTVT.

For this clonotype: Just one base apart from a much larger clone, this may be a read error. The chain joins TRBV28 to TRBJ1-1; D is possibly TRBD1 (5 bases). The germline V and J ends were trimmed by 4 bases and 4 bases, with 19 bases remaining between them. The CDR3 length is 16 residues. Looked up from germline, CDR1 is MDHEN and CDR2 is SYDVKM. The CDR3 loop reads CASSSPRGRVATEAFF. The CDR3, as DNA: TGTGCCAGCAGTTCACCAAGGGGCAGGGTGGCCACTGAAGCTTTCTTT.

In this sample, this clonotype turned up many times. This rearrangement joins TRBV7-2 to TRBJ1-5; D call uncertain. Germline V gives CDR1 SGHTA, CDR2 FQGNSA. Deletions cut 2 bases from V and 1 base from J, with 9 bases between. The CDR3 has 15 residues. CDR3 in amino acids: CASSLWGASNQPQHF. The CDR3 DNA sequence: TGTGCCAGCAGCTTATGGGGAGCCAGCAATCAGCCCCAGCATTTT.

This clonotype came up many times. The genes are TRBV20-1 and TRBJ2-5, with 8 bases fitting TRBD1. Germline loops: CDR1 DFQATT, CDR2 SNEGSKA (reference sequence). The junction had 7 bases not matched to a gene; V was cut back by 5 bases and J by 5 bases. The CDR3 is 13 amino acids. The CDR3 coding sequence is TGCAGTGCTTGGACAGGGAGTGAGGAGACCCAGTACTTC. It specifies CSAWTGSEETQYF.

V is TRBV5-4 and J is TRBJ1-2, with TRBD1 matching 9 bases. Germline V CDR1 and CDR2: SGHNT, YYREEE (reference sequence). The CDR3 has 17 residues. Losses at the gene ends were 1 base for V and 4 bases for J; bases not matched to a gene: 11. CDR3 sequence (DNA): TGTGCCAGCAGCTTGTGGATGCAACTGACAGGGGGCTATGGCTACACCTTC. It codes for CASSLWMQLTGGYGYTF.

This clonotype was detected ten times or more. V and J are TRBV7-3 and TRBJ1-1, with D maybe TRBD1 (6 bases). CDR3 length equals 14 residues. Between the trimmed V and J ends, which lost 2 bases and 3 bases, there was a span of 10 bases. Germline V lookup: CDR1 SGHTA, CDR2 FQGTGA. The DNA of the CDR3 is TGTGCCAGCAGCTTACTGGCAGGGGACACTGAAGCTTTCTTT. Its translation is CASSLLAGDTEAFF. The whole variable domain, filled in from reference TRBV7-3 and TRBJ1-1, reads GAGVSQTPSNKVTEKGKYVELRCDPISGHTALYWYRQSLGQGPEFLIYFQGTGAADDSGLPNDRFFAVRPEGSVSTLKIQRTERGDSAVYLCASSLLAGDTEAFFGQGTRLTVV.

In its sample, this clonotype was seen many times. The chain is built from TRBV6-1 and TRBJ1-2; a weak D match, TRBD1 (5 bases). The CDR3 runs to 15 residues. V dropped 5 bases and J dropped 4 bases, with 17 bases sitting between them. CDR1 is MNHNS and CDR2 is SASEGT in the germline V gene. The CDR3 protein is CASSPGTAERYGYTF. CDR3 DNA sequence: TGTGCCAGCAGTCCAGGGACCGCTGAGCGCTATGGCTACACCTTC.

This clonotype was detected many times. The rearrangement links TRBV7-9 to TRBJ2-7; D is uncertain. Trimming shortened V by 3 bases and J by 3 bases, and 18 bases separated the two germline ends. This CDR3 comprises 16 residues. The germline V gene encodes CDR1 SEHNR and CDR2 FQNEAQ (reference sequence). CDR3 bases: TGTGCCAGCAGCTTTTGGCTCGCAGGTGGGGACTACGAGCAGTACTTC. It encodes CASSFWLAGGDYEQYF.